The 17 T cell receptor beta chains below all came from one sample that was sequenced in a study of T-cell reconstitution after alpha-beta-depleted transplantation in children. For TCRbeta, the library was prepared with unique molecular identifiers. TCRdb analysed the PCR reads with MiXCR anew, one entry per CDR3 protein. This table has about 580,000 distinct CDR3 sequences, 23% appearing once. The material sequenced was PBMCs, mostly from graft donor cells, taken 360 days after TCRalphabeta/CD19-depleted stem cell transplant. The receptors shown here come from a boy under two years old who had a stem cell transplant for acute myeloid leukemia, so the T cells may come from the graft donor.

The J gene is TRBJ2-3, the V gene TRBV12-3 or TRBV12-4; TRBD2 agrees at 7 bases. This CDR3 has 11 residues. V dropped 6 bases and J dropped 8; count of bases not matched to a gene: 2. The CDR3 protein is CASRREVTQYF. The CDR3 region has the DNA TGTGCCAGCAGACGGGAGGTTACGCAGTATTTT.

In this sample, this clonotype turned up many times. The chain recombines TRBV20-1 with TRBJ2-7; no definite D call. CDR3 size: 13 residues. The V and J ends lost 6 bases and 0 bases respectively, with 12 bases between them. Per germline, CDR1 DFQATT and CDR2 SNEGSKA (reference sequence). This CDR3 is CSATSHLSYEQYF. The CDR3 DNA reads as TGCAGTGCAACGTCCCACCTCTCCTACGAGCAGTACTTC.

This clonotype was counted ten times or more. The genes are TRBV6-5 and TRBJ2-7, with TRBD1 matching over 7 bases. Germline assignment: CDR1 MNHEY and CDR2 SVGAGI. This CDR3 is built from 13 residues. The trim removed 4 bases at V and 2 bases at J, leaving 2 bases unmatched. The CDR3 sequence: CASSLQGTYEQYF. In DNA form, the CDR3 reads TGTGCCAGCAGTTTACAGGGGACCTACGAGCAGTACTTC.

The table lists this clonotype with many counts. Here the CDR3 reads CASSLAAANYGYTF. In DNA form, the CDR3 reads TGTGCCAGCAGCTTAGCCGCAGCCAACTATGGCTACACCTTC. The rearrangement joins TRBV7-9 to TRBJ1-2; D gene uncertain. This CDR3 is 14 amino acids long. V gave up 0 bases and J gave up 2 bases, with 7 bases separating them. In germline, CDR1 is SEHNR, CDR2 FQNEAQ (reference sequence).

This clonotype was detected a few times. The chain recombines TRBV7-8 with TRBJ2-5, with D possibly being TRBD2 (6 bases). Trimming removed 6 bases from V and 1 base from J, with 18 bases in between. The CDR3 is 16 amino acids. Germline CDR1 reads SGHVS; CDR2 reads FQNEAQ. CDR3 DNA: TGTGCCAGCAGGGGGTGGGGGACTCAACTCCAAGAGACCCAGTACTTC. Amino acids: CASRGWGTQLQETQYF.

CDR3 bases: TGTGCCAGCAGCTTACGTCGAACAGCTGGGGGTCCAGAGACCCAGTACTTC. The encoded protein is CASSLRRTAGGPETQYF. The rearrangement joins TRBV11-1 to TRBJ2-5; the D call may be TRBD1 or TRBD2 (5 bases each). Per the germline V gene, CDR1 is SGHAT and CDR2 is FQDESV (reference sequence). The CDR3 extends over 17 amino acids. Trimming removed 2 bases at V and 4 bases at J, with 20 bases between.

This sequence joins TRBV20-1 and TRBJ2-7, with 7 bases that match TRBD1. The CDR3 spans 12 residues. Germline CDR1 and CDR2: DFQATT and SNEGSKA (reference sequence). The junction had 1 base not matched to a gene; V was cut back by 2 bases and J by 3 bases. Written as DNA, the CDR3 is TGCAGTGCTAGACAGGGGGTCTACGAGCAGTACTTC. Amino acids: CSARQGVYEQYF.

This clonotype was recorded many times. CDR3 loop: CASGFTLENYRTDTQYF. In DNA form, the CDR3 reads TGTGCTAGTGGTTTTACCCTTGAGAATTACCGCACAGATACGCAGTATTTT. This chain joins TRBV12-5 and TRBJ2-3; D ambiguous. The CDR3 is 17 residues long. Germline CDR1 is LGHNT and CDR2 is FRNRAP. V shed 3 bases and J shed 1 base, with 17 bases lying between them. The full variable domain, in which reference TRBV12-5 and TRBJ2-3 provide the parts outside the CDR3, is DARVTQTPRHKVTEMGQEVTMRCQPILGHNTVFWYRQTMMQGLELLAYFRNRAPLDDSGMPKDRFSAEMPDATLATLKIQPSEPRDSAVYFCASGFTLENYRTDTQYFGPGTRLTVL.

Ten or more counts support this clonotype. The rearrangement links TRBV29-1 to TRBJ2-2; D uncertain. CDR3 length: 14 amino acids. Between the trimmed V and J ends, which lost 0 bases and 6 bases, there was a span of 11 bases. In germline, CDR1 is SQVTM, CDR2 ANQGSEA. In nucleotides, the CDR3 is TGCAGCGTTGAAGATGGGTACGAGGCCGGGGAGCTGTTTTTT. This gives the protein CSVEDGYEAGELFF.

In its sample, this clonotype was seen a few times. The rearrangement joins TRBV20-1 to TRBJ1-6, with 8 nucleotides matching TRBD1. The V segment lost 0 bases and the J segment 3 bases; nucleotides outside the gene matches: 7. Germline V gives CDR1 DFQATT, CDR2 SNEGSKA (reference sequence). This CDR3 is built from 17 residues. CDR3 sequence: CSARDVTGVGYNSPLHF. CDR3 bases: TGCAGTGCTAGAGACGTGACAGGGGTAGGCTATAATTCACCCCTCCACTTT.

The chain links TRBV6-1 to TRBJ2-1; D tentatively reads TRBD1 or TRBD2 (6 bases each). The V end was cut by 6 bases, the J end by 6 bases, with 18 bases between. Germline CDR1 is MNHNS and CDR2 is SASEGT. The CDR3 is made up of 15 amino acids. Here the CDR3 reads CASSQVPGAGNEQFF. In DNA, the CDR3 is TGTGCCAGCAGCCAAGTCCCGGGGGCTGGCAATGAGCAGTTCTTC.

This clonotype has a handful of counts. The genes are TRBV12-5 and TRBJ2-7; TRBD1 or TRBD2 may be the D gene (6 bases each). V was trimmed by 6 bases and J by 1 base, leaving 10 bases between them. CDR3 size: 13 residues. CDR1 and CDR2 from the germline V gene are LGHNT and FRNRAP. The CDR3 protein is CASGRGGSYEQYF. The CDR3 nucleotides are TGTGCTAGTGGAAGAGGGGGGTCCTACGAGCAGTACTTC.

Many counts were recorded for this clonotype. The rearrangement joins TRBV21-1 to TRBJ2-1. TRBV21-1 is marked as a pseudogene. The CDR3 consists of 11 residues. CDR3 amino acids: CASSKRNEQFF. CDR3 nucleotides: TGTGCCAGCAGCAAACGGAATGAGCAGTTCTTC.

This chain uses TRBV10-3 with TRBJ2-7; 10 nucleotides align to TRBD1. Germline V gene sequence: CDR1 ENHRY, CDR2 SYGVKD. J gave up 6 bases and V 3 bases, and 14 bases lay outside the gene matches. The CDR3 extends over 17 amino acids. For the CDR3, the DNA is TGTGCCATCAGTGATTTCAGTGGGGGACAGGGGATCAGCGAGCAGTACGTC. Protein: CAISDFSGGQGISEQYV.

The V and J genes are TRBV12-3 or TRBV12-4 and TRBJ2-1; D ambiguous. Trimming left V 1 base short and J 7 bases short, with 8 bases between. This CDR3 spans 13 amino acids. The CDR3 loop is CASSLVVENEQFF. DNA of the CDR3: TGTGCCAGCAGTTTAGTAGTGGAGAATGAGCAGTTCTTC.

The chain joins TRBV12-3 or TRBV12-4 to TRBJ1-1, with D perhaps matching TRBD1 (5 bases). The V and J ends lost 6 bases and 1 base respectively, with 21 bases between them. CDR3 length: 17 residues. The CDR3 loop is CASRPGGGVRENTEAFF. CDR3 coding DNA: TGTGCCAGCAGACCGGGGGGAGGGGTACGAGAGAACACTGAAGCTTTCTTT.

This clonotype was observed a few times. The chain is built from TRBV27 and TRBJ2-2; D unclear. Germline lookup yields CDR1 MNHEY and CDR2 SMNVEV (reference sequence). Trimming stripped 3 bases from V and 0 bases from J, with 5 bases between. The CDR3 has 14 residues. In DNA form, the CDR3 reads TGTGCCAGCAGTTTTGTCGCGAACACCGGGGAGCTGTTTTTT. This encodes CASSFVANTGELFF.